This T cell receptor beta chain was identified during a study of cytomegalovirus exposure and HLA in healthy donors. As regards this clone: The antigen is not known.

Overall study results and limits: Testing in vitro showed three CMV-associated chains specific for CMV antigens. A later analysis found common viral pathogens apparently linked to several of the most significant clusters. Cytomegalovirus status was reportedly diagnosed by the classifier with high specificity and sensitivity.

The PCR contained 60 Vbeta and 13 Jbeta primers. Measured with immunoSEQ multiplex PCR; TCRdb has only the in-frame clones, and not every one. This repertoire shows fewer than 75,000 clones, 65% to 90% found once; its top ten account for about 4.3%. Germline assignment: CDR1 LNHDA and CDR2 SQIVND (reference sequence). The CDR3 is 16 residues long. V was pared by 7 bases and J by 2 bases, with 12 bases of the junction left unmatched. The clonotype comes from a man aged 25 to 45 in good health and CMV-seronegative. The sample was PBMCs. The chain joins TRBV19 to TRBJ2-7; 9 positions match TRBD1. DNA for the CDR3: TGTGCCAGTACCTTGTCGGGACAGGGTTTCCCCTACGAGCAGTACTTC. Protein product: CASTLSGQGFPYEQYF.